Listed below are T cell receptor beta chains from one sample, sequenced in a study of Tregs in tolerant kidney transplant recipients. Sequenced by immunoSEQ multiplex PCR; TCRdb stores in-frame clones only, minus some. The sample lists more than 60,000 clones, roughly 89% occurring once. The sample consisted of CD4+ T cells from blood, taken before the transplant. The receptors come from a human donor who received a combined kidney and bone marrow transplant. CDR3s include the opening cysteine and the closing phenylalanine or tryptophan. Fields, in order: D gene, J gene, V gene, clone size, CDR3 protein, CDR3 DNA. The D gene is left open where the match is weak. For some rows the clone size is stated as once, few or many, or as a class when expanded; others skip it.

.	TRBJ2-3	TRBV11-2	once	CASSFGSTDTQYF	TGTGCCAGCAGCTTCGGTAGCACAGATACGCAGTATTTT
.	TRBJ1-1	TRBV9	.	CASSVDEGRVNTEAFF	TGTGCCAGCAGCGTAGACGAGGGAAGAGTTAACACTGAAGCTTTCTTT
.	TRBJ2-7	TRBV4-3	.	CASSQVGGGTYEQYF	TGCGCCAGCAGCCAAGTTGGGGGGGGCACCTACGAGCAGTACTTC
.	TRBJ1-5	TRBV5-5	few	CASSLAFGDQPQHF	TGTGCCAGCAGCTTGGCCTTCGGGGATCAGCCCCAGCATTTT
TRBD2	TRBJ2-2	TRBV7-3	.	CASSRLAGGPFTGELFF	TGTGCCAGCAGCCGACTAGCGGGAGGGCCTTTCACCGGGGAGCTGTTTTTT
TRBD1	TRBJ2-7	TRBV5-5	.	CASSRTGVGRGEQYF	TGTGCCAGCAGCCGGACAGGGGTGGGGCGGGGCGAGCAGTACTTC
TRBD2	TRBJ2-1	TRBV5-6	.	CASSFGPSGLYNEQFF	TGTGCCAGCAGTTTTGGGCCTAGCGGGTTATACAATGAGCAGTTCTTC
TRBD2	TRBJ2-7	TRBV18	.	CASSGLAELTYEQYF	TGTGCCAGCTCAGGACTAGCGGAACTTACCTACGAGCAGTACTTC
.	TRBJ2-4	TRBV4-1	.	CASSQGGLAKNIQYF	TGCGCCAGCAGCCAAGGGGGACTAGCCAAAAACATTCAGTACTTC
TRBD2	TRBJ2-1	TRBV19	.	CASSTRHRVAGSYGYNEQFF	TGTGCCAGTAGTACTCGGCATAGAGTAGCGGGTAGTTATGGCTACAATGAGCAGTTCTTC
.	TRBJ2-1	TRBV6-5	.	CASSRHGEQFF	TGTGCCAGCAGCCGTCACGGGGAGCAGTTCTTC
.	TRBJ2-6	TRBV11-2	.	CASSLVGGVHRSGANVLTF	TGTGCCAGCAGCTTAGTGGGGGGTGTTCACCGATCTGGGGCCAACGTCCTGACTTTC
.	TRBJ1-2	TRBV21-1	.	CASSKEEGGRAYYGYTF	TGTGCCAGCAGCAAAGAGGAAGGGGGCAGGGCCTACTATGGCTACACCTTC
.	TRBJ1-3	TRBV5-4	.	CASSLGGSGNTIYF	TGTGCCAGCAGCTTGGGGGGCAGTGGAAACACCATATATTTT
TRBD1	TRBJ1-5	TRBV5-6	.	CASSRGGQGTQPQHF	TGTGCCAGCAGCCGGGGGGGACAGGGGACTCAGCCCCAGCATTTT
.	TRBJ1-5	TRBV28	.	CASSMMPRVRSNQPQHF	TGTGCCAGCAGTATGATGCCCAGGGTTCGCAGCAATCAGCCCCAGCATTTT
.	TRBJ1-5	TRBV6-6	.	CASSRGRGGQPQHF	TGTGCCAGCAGCCGCGGCCGGGGAGGCCAGCCCCAGCATTTT
.	TRBJ2-3	TRBV5-1	.	CASTRAGSDTQYF	TGCGCCAGCACCCGCGCAGGGTCAGATACGCAGTATTTT
.	TRBJ1-5	TRBV28	.	CASSFRAGLHQPQHF	TGTGCCAGCAGTTTCAGGGCAGGACTACATCAGCCCCAGCATTTT
.	TRBJ2-2	TRBV7-2	.	CASSLNPGNTGELFF	TGTGCCAGCAGCCTGAACCCAGGGAACACCGGGGAGCTGTTTTTT
TRBD2	TRBJ2-1	TRBV6-5	.	CASGREAYNEQFF	TGTGCCAGCGGGCGGGAGGCGTACAATGAGCAGTTCTTC
TRBD1	TRBJ2-2	TRBV2	.	CASRQGTANTGELFF	TGTGCCAGCAGACAGGGGACCGCGAACACCGGGGAGCTGTTTTTT
.	TRBJ1-2	TRBV30	once	CAWTTLTVDGYTF	TGTGCCTGGACTACCCTGACAGTCGATGGCTACACCTTC
TRBD1	TRBJ1-4	TRBV11-2	.	CASRRPLTGAGEKLFF	TGTGCCAGCAGACGACCATTGACAGGGGCGGGTGAAAAACTGTTTTTT
TRBD2	TRBJ2-5	TRBV7-2	.	CASSWTSVQETQYF	TGTGCCAGCAGCTGGACTAGCGTACAAGAGACCCAGTACTTC
.	TRBJ2-7	TRBV28	.	CASSSFTVQYF	TGTGCCAGCAGTTCATTCACGGTGCAGTACTTC
.	TRBJ1-1	TRBV10-2	.	CASSERGGLSTEAFF	TGCGCCAGCAGTGAGAGGGGGGGTTTGAGCACTGAAGCTTTCTTT
TRBD1	TRBJ2-7	TRBV7-9	.	CASSLRTGAYEQYF	TGTGCCAGCAGCTTAAGGACAGGGGCCTACGAGCAGTACTTC
TRBD2	TRBJ2-3	TRBV7-3	few	CASSLIAGGGDTQYF	TGTGCCAGCAGCTTAATTGCGGGAGGGGGAGATACGCAGTATTTT
.	TRBJ2-7	TRBV2	.	CASSDRQAGYEQYF	TGTGCCAGCAGTGATCGGCAGGCAGGCTACGAGCAGTACTTC
.	TRBJ2-7	TRBV28	.	CASSLGGQVYEQYF	TGTGCCAGCAGCCTGGGGGGTCAGGTTTACGAGCAGTACTTC
.	TRBJ2-7	TRBV30	.	CAWSTSKAYEQYF	TGTGCCTGGAGTACTAGCAAAGCCTACGAGCAGTACTTC
TRBD2	TRBJ2-7	TRBV7-2	.	CASSLREGPTYEQYF	TGTGCCAGCAGCTTAAGGGAGGGGCCCACCTACGAGCAGTACTTC
TRBD1	TRBJ1-4	TRBV30	.	CAWSVLGQGSEKLFF	TGTGCCTGGAGTGTACTGGGACAGGGCAGTGAAAAACTGTTTTTT
.	TRBJ2-7	TRBV27	.	CASNSFIVDKYYEQYF	TGTGCCAGCAACTCCTTTATCGTGGACAAGTACTACGAGCAGTACTTC
TRBD1	TRBJ2-3	TRBV6-1	once	CAITDRAGADTQYF	TGTGCCATCACGGACAGGGCTGGAGCAGATACGCAGTATTTT
.	TRBJ1-2	TRBV7-9	.	CASSRPTEVYGYTF	TGTGCCAGCAGCCGACCGACAGAAGTCTATGGCTACACCTTC
TRBD2	TRBJ2-1	TRBV5-1	.	CASSSGTNGPYNEQFF	TGCGCCAGCAGCTCGGGGACTAACGGCCCTTACAATGAGCAGTTCTTC
TRBD1	TRBJ1-2	TRBV2	.	CASSVTGTGGNYGYTF	TGTGCCAGCAGTGTGACTGGGACAGGGGGTAACTATGGCTACACCTTC
.	TRBJ2-2	TRBV18	once	CASSPQDSANTGELFF	TGTGCCAGCTCACCGCAGGACAGCGCGAACACCGGGGAGCTGTTTTTT
.	TRBJ1-2	TRBV7-2	.	CASSLNWDTYGYTF	TGTGCCAGCAGCTTAAATTGGGACACCTATGGCTACACCTTC
TRBD2	TRBJ2-7	TRBV28	.	CASSSGGRSGGEQYF	TGTGCCAGCAGTTCGGGGGGGCGGAGTGGGGGCGAGCAGTACTTC
TRBD2	TRBJ2-2	TRBV10-3	.	CAISAITSGHTGELFF	TGTGCCATCAGTGCGATCACTAGCGGACACACCGGGGAGCTGTTTTTT
TRBD1	TRBJ2-7	TRBV27	.	CASSLTGPYEQYF	TGTGCCAGCAGTCTGACAGGGCCGTACGAGCAGTACTTC
.	TRBJ2-1	TRBV5-1	.	CASSSPRGSGNEQFF	TGCGCCAGCAGCTCCCCACGGGGTTCGGGCAATGAGCAGTTCTTC
TRBD1	TRBJ2-4	TRBV25-1	.	CASSYRGSIQYF	TGTGCCAGCTCCTACAGGGGAAGCATTCAGTACTTC
TRBD2	TRBJ2-1	TRBV10-3	.	CAISDPGLAGSNEQFF	TGTGCCATCAGTGACCCCGGACTAGCGGGTTCCAATGAGCAGTTCTTC
TRBD1	TRBJ1-1	TRBV6-5	.	CASSYSGTGVTEAFF	TGTGCCAGCAGTTACTCCGGGACAGGGGTTACTGAAGCTTTCTTT
TRBD1	TRBJ2-4	TRBV7-3	once	CASSSGQGDKNIQYF	TGTGCCAGCAGCTCGGGACAGGGGGACAAAAACATTCAGTACTTC
.	TRBJ1-5	TRBV7-9	.	CASSSDRGGNQPQHF	TGTGCCAGCAGCTCGGACCGGGGTGGCAATCAGCCCCAGCATTTT
.	TRBJ1-1	TRBV19	.	CASTESPRRENTEAFF	TGTGCCAGTACCGAATCCCCAAGGAGGGAGAACACTGAAGCTTTCTTT
.	TRBJ2-5	TRBV7-2	once	CASSPTGRVQETQYF	TGTGCCAGCAGCCCTACCGGGCGGGTCCAAGAGACCCAGTACTTC
TRBD1	TRBJ1-5	TRBV7-2	few	CASSSGQGAFPGQPQHF	TGTGCCAGCAGCTCCGGACAGGGGGCCTTCCCCGGTCAGCCCCAGCATTTT
TRBD1	TRBJ1-4	TRBV5-1	once	CASSNTGTAAEKLFF	TGCGCCAGCAGCAATACCGGGACAGCCGCGGAAAAACTGTTTTTT
TRBD2	TRBJ2-1	TRBV9	.	CASSVVTSGIDEQFF	TGTGCCAGCAGCGTAGTGACTAGCGGGATCGATGAGCAGTTCTTC
.	TRBJ2-1	TRBV5-3	few	CARSLGGKGEQFF	TGTGCCAGAAGCTTAGGGGGAAAGGGTGAGCAGTTCTTC
.	TRBJ2-7	TRBV6-1	.	CASSARLGGQYF	TGTGCCAGCAGTGCAAGACTGGGAGGGCAGTACTTC
TRBD1	TRBJ1-2	TRBV28	.	CACWDRTYGYTF	TGTGCATGTTGGGACAGGACCTATGGCTACACCTTC
TRBD1	TRBJ1-5	TRBV7-9	.	CASSLGDRDYQPQHF	TGTGCCAGCAGCTTAGGGGACAGGGATTATCAGCCCCAGCATTTT
.	TRBJ1-5	TRBV27	few	CASSFGGANQPQHF	TGTGCCAGCAGTTTTGGGGGGGCAAATCAGCCCCAGCATTTT